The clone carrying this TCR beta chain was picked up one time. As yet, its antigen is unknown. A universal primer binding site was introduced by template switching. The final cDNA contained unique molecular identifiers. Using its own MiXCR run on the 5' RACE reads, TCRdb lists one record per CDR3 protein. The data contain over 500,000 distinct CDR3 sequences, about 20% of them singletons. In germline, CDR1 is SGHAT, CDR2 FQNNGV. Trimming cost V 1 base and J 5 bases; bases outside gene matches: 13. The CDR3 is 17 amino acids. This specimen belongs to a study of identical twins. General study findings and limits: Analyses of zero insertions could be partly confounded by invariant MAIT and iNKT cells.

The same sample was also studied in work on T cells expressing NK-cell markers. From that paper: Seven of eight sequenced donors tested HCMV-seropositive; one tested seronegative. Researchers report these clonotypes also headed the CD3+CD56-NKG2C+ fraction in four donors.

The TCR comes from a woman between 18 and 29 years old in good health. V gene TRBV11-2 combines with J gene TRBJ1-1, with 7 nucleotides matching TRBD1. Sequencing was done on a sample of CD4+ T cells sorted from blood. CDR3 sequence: CASSLGYTWGQTTEAFF. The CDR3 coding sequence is TGTGCCAGCAGCTTAGGGTATACCTGGGGACAGACTACTGAAGCTTTCTTT. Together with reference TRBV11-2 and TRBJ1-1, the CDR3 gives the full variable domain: EAGVAQSPRYKIIEKRQSVAFWCNPISGHATLYWYQQILGQGPKLLIQFQNNGVVDDSQLPKDRFSAERLKGVDSTLKIQPAKLEDSAVYLCASSLGYTWGQTTEAFFGQGTRLTVV.